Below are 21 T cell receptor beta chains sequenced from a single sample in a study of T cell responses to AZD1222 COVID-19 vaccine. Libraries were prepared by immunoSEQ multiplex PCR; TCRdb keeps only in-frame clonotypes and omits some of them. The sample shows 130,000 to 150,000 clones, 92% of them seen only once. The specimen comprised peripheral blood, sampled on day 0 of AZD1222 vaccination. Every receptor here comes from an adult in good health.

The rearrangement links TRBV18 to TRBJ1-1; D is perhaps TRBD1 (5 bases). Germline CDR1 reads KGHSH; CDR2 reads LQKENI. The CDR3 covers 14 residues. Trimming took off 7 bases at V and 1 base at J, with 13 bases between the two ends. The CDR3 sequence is CASYPGGTNTEAFF. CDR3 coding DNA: TGTGCCAGCTACCCTGGGGGGACGAACACTGAAGCTTTCTTT.

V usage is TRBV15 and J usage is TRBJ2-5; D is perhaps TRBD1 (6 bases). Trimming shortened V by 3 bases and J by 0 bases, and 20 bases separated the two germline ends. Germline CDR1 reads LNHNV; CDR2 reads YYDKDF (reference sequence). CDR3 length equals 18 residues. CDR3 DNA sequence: TGTGCCACCAGCAGCACCCAGGGGCTAGCCCCGTACCAAGAGACCCAGTACTTC. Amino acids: CATSSTQGLAPYQETQYF.

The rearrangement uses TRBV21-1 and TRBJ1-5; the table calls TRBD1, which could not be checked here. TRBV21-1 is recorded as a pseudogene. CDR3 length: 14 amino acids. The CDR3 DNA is TGTGCCAGCACCGCCACAGGGAGCAATCAGCCCCAGCATTTT. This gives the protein CASTATGSNQPQHF.

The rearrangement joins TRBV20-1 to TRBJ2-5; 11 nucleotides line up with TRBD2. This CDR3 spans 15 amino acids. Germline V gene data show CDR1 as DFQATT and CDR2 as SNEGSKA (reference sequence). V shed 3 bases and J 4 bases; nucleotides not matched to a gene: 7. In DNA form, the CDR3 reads TGCAGTGCTAGTGGGTTAGCGGGGGGGCTAGAGACCCAGTACTTC. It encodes CSASGLAGGLETQYF.

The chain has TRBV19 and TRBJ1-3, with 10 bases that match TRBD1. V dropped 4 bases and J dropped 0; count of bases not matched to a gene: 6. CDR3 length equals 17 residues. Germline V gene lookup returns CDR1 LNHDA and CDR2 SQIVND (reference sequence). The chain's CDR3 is CASSSGTGALSGNTIYF. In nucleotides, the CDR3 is TGTGCCAGTAGTAGTGGGACAGGGGCGCTCTCTGGAAACACCATATATTTT.

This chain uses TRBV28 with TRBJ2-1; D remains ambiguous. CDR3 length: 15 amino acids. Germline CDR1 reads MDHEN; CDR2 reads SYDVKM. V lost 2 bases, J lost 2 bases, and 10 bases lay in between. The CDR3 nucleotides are TGTGCCAGCAGTTTACTGGGTCCCACCTACAATGAGCAGTTCTTC. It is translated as CASSLLGPTYNEQFF.

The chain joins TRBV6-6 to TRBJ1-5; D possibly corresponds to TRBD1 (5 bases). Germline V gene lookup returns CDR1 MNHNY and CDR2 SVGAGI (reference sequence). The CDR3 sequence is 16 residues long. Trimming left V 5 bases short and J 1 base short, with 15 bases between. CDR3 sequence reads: CASSGPGRDSNQPQHF. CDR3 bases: TGTGCCAGCAGTGGCCCGGGGAGGGACAGCAATCAGCCCCAGCATTTT.

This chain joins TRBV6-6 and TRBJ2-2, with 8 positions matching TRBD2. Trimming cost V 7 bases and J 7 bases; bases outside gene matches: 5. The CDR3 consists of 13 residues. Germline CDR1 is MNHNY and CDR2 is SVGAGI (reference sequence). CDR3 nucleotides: TGTGCCAGCAAAAGCGGGGGTTACGGGGAGCTGTTTTTT. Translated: CASKSGGYGELFF.

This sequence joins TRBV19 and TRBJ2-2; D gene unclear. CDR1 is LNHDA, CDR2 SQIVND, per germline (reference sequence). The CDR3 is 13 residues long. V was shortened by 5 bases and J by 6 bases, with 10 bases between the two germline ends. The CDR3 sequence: CASSPVGPGELFF. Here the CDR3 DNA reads TGTGCCAGTAGTCCAGTGGGTCCCGGGGAGCTGTTTTTT.

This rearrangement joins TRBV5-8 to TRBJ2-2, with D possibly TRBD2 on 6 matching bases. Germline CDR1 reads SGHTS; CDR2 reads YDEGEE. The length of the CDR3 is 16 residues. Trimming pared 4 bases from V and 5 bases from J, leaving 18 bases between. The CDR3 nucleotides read TGTGCCAGCAGCCTCTTAGCGGCGGGCCTTACCGGGGAGCTGTTTTTT. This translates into CASSLLAAGLTGELFF.

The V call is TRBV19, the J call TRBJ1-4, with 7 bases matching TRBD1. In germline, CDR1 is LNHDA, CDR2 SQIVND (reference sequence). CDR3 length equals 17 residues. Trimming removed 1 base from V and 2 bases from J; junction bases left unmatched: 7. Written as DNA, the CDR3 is TGTGCCAGTAGTATAGCCCTCTGGACAGGCACTAATGAAAAACTGTTTTTT. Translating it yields CASSIALWTGTNEKLFF.

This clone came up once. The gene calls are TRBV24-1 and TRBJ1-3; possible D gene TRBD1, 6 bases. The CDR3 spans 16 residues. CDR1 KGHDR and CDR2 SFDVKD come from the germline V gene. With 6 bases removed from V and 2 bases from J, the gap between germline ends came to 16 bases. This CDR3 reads CATSLLRRGAGNTIYF. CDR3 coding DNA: TGTGCCACCAGTTTGCTACGGAGGGGGGCTGGAAACACCATATATTTT.

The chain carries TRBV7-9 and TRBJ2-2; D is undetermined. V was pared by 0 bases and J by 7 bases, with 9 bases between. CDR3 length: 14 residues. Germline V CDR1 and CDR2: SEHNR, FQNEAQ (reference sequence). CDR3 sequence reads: CASSLAGPGGELFF. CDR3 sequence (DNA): TGTGCCAGCAGCTTAGCTGGCCCCGGCGGGGAGCTGTTTTTT.

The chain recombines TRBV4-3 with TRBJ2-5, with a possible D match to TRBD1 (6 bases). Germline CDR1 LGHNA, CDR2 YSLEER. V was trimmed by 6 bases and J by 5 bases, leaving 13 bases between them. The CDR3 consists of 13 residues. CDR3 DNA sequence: TGCGCCAGCAGACAGTTGGGGGCTGAGACCCAGTACTTC. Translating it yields CASRQLGAETQYF.

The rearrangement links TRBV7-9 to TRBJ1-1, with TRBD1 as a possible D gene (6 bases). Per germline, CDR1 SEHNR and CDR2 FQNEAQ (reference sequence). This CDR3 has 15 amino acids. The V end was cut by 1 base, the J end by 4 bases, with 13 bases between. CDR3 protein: CASSLGPPGVTEAFF. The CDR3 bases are TGTGCCAGCAGCTTAGGGCCCCCAGGGGTCACTGAAGCTTTCTTT. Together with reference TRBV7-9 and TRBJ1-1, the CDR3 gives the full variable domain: DTGVSQNPRHKITKRGQNVTFRCDPISEHNRLYWYRQTLGQGPEFLTYFQNEAQLEKSRLLSDRFSAERPKGSFSTLEIQRTEQGDSAMYLCASSLGPPGVTEAFFGQGTRLTVV.

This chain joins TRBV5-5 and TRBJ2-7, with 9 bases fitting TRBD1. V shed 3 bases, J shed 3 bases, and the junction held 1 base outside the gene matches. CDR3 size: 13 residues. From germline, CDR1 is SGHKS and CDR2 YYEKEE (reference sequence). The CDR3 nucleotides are TGTGCCAGCAGCTCGACAGGGGGCTACGAGCAGTACTTC. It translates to CASSSTGGYEQYF.

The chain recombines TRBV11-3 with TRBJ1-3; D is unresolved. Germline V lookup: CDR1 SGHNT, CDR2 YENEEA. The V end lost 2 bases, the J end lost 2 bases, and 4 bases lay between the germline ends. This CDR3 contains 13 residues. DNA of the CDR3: TGTGCCAGCAGCTTAAGTCCTGGAAACACCATATATTTT. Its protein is CASSLSPGNTIYF. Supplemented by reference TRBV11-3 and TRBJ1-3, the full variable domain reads EAGVVQSPRYKIIEKKQPVAFWCNPISGHNTLYWYLQNLGQGPELLIRYENEEAVDDSQLPKDRFSAERLKGVDSTLKIQPAELGDSAVYLCASSLSPGNTIYFGEGSWLTVV.

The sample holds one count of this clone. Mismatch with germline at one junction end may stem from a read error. The CDR3 is CASSSIFRGTGEIF. CDR3 in DNA: TGTGCCAGCAGCTCCATCTTTAGAGGGACCGGGGAGATTTTT. The rearrangement joins TRBV7-9 to TRBJ2-3; D assignment may be TRBD1 or TRBD2 (5 bases each). The CDR3 extends over 14 amino acids. Germline-derived CDR1 and CDR2 are SEHNR and FQNEAQ (reference sequence).

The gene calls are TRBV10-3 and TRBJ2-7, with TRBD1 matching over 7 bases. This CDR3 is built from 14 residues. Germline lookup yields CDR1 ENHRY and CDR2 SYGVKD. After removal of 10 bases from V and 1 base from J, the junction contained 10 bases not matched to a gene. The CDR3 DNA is TGTGCCACTAAGACAGGGTCGGTGTCCTACGAGCAGTACTTC. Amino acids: CATKTGSVSYEQYF.

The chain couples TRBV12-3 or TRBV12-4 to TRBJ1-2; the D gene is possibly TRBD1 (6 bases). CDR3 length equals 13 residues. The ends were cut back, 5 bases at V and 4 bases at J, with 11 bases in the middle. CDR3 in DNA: TGTGCCAGCAGTCGCGGACAGCTCTATGGCTACACCTTC. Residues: CASSRGQLYGYTF.

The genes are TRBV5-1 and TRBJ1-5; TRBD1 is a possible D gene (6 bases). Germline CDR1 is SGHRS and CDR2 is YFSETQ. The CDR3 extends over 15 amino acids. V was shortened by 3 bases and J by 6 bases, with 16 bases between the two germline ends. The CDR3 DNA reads TGCGCCAGCAGCTACGCAGGGGACGGGAGTCAGCCCCAGCATTTT. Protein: CASSYAGDGSQPQHF.